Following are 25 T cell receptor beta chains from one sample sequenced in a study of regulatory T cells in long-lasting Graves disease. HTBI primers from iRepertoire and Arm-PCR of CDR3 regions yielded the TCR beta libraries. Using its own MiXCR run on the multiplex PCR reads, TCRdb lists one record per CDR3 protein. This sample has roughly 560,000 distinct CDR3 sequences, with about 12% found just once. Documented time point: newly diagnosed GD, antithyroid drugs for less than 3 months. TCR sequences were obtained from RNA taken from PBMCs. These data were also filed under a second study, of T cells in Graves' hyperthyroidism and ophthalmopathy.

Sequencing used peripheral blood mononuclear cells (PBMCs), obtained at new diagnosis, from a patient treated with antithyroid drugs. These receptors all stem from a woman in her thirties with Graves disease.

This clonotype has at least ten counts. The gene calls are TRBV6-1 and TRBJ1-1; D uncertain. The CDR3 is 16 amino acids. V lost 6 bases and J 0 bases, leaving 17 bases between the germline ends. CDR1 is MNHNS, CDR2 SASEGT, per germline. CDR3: CASSLGVLRMNTEAFF. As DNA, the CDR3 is TGTGCCAGCAGCCTCGGGGTCCTCCGCATGAACACTGAAGCTTTCTTT.

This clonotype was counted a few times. CDR3 nucleotide sequence: TGTGCCAGCAGTGGACCGAGCACCGGGGAGCTGTTTTTT. Its translation is CASSGPSTGELFF. The V gene is TRBV25-1, the J gene TRBJ2-2; no reliable D call. The CDR3 runs to 13 residues. V shed 4 bases and J shed 4 bases, with 7 bases lying between them. Germline values: CDR1 MGHDK, CDR2 SYGVNS.

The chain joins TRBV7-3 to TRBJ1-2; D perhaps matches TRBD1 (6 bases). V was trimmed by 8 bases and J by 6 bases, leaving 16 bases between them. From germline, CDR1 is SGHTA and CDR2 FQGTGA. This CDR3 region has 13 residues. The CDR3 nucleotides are TGTGCCAGCGGCCAGGGGTCCAACCATGGCTACACCTTC. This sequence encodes CASGQGSNHGYTF.

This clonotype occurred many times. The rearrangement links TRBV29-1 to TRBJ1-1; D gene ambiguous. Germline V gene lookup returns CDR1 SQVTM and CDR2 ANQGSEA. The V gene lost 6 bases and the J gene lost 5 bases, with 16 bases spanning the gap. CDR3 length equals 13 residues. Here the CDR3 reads CSVLQRPVTEAFF. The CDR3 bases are TGCAGCGTCTTACAGCGTCCAGTTACTGAAGCTTTCTTT.

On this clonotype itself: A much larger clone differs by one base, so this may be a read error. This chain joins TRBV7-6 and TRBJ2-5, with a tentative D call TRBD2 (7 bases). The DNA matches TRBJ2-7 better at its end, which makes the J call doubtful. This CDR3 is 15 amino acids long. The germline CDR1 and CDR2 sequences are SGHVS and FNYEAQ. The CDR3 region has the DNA TGTGCCGGCAGCTTAGGGGAGGGAGGGGGATACGAGCAGTACTTC. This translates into CAGSLGEGGGYEQYF.

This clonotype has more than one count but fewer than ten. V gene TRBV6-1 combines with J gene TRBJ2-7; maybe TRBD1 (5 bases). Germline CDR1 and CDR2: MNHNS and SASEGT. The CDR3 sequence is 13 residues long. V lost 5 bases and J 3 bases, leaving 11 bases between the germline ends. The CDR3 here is CASSTGRNYEQYF. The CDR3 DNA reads TGTGCCAGCAGTACAGGTCGAAACTACGAGCAGTACTTC.

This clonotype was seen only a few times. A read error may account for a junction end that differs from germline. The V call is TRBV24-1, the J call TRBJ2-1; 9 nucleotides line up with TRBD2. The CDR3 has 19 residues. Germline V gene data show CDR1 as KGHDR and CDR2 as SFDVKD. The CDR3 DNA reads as TGTGCCACCAGTGATTTGCCCCTTACCCGAGCGGGAGGTGGCAATGAGCAGTCCTTC. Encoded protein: CATSDLPLTRAGGGNEQSF.

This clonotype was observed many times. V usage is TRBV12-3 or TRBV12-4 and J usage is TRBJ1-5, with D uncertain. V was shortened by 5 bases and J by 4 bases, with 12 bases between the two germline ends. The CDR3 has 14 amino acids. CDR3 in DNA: TGTGCCAGCAGTCTGGGAGAGGCGAATCAGCCCCAGCATTTT. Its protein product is CASSLGEANQPQHF.

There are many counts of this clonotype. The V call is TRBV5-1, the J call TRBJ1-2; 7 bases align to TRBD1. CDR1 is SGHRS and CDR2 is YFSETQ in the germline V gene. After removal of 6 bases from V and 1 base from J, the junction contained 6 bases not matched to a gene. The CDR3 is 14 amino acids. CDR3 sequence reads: CASNRDSLNYGYTF. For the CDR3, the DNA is TGCGCCAGCAACAGGGACAGTCTTAACTATGGCTACACCTTC.

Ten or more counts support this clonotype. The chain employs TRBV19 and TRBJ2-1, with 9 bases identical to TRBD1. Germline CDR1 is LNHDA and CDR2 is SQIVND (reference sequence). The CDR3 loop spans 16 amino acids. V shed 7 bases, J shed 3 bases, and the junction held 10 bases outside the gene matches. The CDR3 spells CASNPGQGFIYNEQFF. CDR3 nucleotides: TGTGCCAGTAATCCGGGACAGGGCTTCATCTACAATGAGCAGTTCTTC. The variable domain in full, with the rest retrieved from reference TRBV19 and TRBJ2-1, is DGGITQSPKYLFRKEGQNVTLSCEQNLNHDAMYWYRQDPGQGLRLIYYSQIVNDFQKGDIAEGYSVSREKKESFPLTVTSAQKNPTAFYLCASNPGQGFIYNEQFFGPGTRLTVL.

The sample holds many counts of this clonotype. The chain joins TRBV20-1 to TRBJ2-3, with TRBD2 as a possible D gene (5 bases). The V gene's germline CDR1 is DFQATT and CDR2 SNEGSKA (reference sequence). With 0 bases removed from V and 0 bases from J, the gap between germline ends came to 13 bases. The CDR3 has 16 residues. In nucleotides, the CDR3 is TGCAGTGCTAGAGATATCGAAGCGGTCAGCACAGATACGCAGTATTTT. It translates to CSARDIEAVSTDTQYF.

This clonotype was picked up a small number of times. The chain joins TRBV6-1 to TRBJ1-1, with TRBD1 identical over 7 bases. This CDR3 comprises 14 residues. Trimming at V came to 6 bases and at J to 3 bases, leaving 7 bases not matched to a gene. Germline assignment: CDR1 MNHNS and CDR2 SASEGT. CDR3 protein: CASSRQGGDTEAFF. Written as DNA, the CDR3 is TGTGCCAGCAGCAGACAGGGTGGAGACACTGAAGCTTTCTTT.

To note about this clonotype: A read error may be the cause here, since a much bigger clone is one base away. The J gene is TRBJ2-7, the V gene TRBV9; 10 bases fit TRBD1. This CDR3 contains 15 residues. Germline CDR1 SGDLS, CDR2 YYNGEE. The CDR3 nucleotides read TGTGCCAGCAGCGTTGGGACAGGGGTCCACTACCAGCAGTACTTC. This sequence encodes CASSVGTGVHYQQYF.

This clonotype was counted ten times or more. The CDR3 DNA reads as TGTGCCACCAGTGATCGACAGGCGACGGGGGAGCAGTACTTC. Protein product: CATSDRQATGEQYF. This rearrangement joins TRBV24-1 to TRBJ2-7, with D perhaps matching TRBD1 (6 bases). In germline, CDR1 is KGHDR, CDR2 SFDVKD. The CDR3 is made up of 14 amino acids. Trimming removed 3 bases from V and 7 bases from J, with 15 bases in between.

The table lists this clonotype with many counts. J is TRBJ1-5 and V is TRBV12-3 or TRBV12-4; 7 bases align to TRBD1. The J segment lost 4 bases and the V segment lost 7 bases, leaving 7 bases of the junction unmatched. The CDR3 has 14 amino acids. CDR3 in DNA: TGTGCCAGCAAGATAGGACAGGCGAATCAGCCCCAGCATTTT. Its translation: CASKIGQANQPQHF.

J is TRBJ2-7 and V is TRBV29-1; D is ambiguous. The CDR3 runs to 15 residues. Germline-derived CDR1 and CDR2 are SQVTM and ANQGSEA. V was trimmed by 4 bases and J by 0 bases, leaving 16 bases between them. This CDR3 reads CSVGLSFSDSYEQYF. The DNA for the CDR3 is TGCAGCGTTGGGCTCTCTTTTTCCGACTCCTACGAGCAGTACTTC.

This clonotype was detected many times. CDR3 in DNA: TGCAGTGCGTGGGGCGGGAATGGCGCAGATACGCAGTATTTT. The encoded protein is CSAWGGNGADTQYF. This chain uses TRBV20-1 with TRBJ2-3, with a weak D call TRBD2 (6 bases). Looked up from germline, CDR1 is DFQATT and CDR2 is SNEGSKA (reference sequence). CDR3 size: 14 residues. V lost 6 bases and J 4 bases, leaving 17 bases between the germline ends.

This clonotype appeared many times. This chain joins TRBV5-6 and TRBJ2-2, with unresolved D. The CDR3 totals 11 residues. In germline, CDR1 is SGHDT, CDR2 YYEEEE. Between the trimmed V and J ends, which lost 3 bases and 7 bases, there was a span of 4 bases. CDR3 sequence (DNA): TGTGCCAGCAGCTCCAACGGGGAGCTGTTTTTT. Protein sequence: CASSSNGELFF.

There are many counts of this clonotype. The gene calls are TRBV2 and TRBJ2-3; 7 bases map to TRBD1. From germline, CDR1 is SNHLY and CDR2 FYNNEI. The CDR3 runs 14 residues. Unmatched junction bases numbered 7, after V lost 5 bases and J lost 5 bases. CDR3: CASSQSTGVDTQYF. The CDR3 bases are TGTGCCAGCAGTCAGAGTACAGGGGTAGATACGCAGTATTTT.

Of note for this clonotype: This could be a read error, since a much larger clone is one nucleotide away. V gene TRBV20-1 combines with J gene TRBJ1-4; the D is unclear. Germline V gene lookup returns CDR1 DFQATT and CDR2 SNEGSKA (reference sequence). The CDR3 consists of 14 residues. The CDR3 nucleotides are TGCAGTGCTACCTCTGGAGCAACTAATGAAGAACTGTTTTTT. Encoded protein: CSATSGATNEELFF.

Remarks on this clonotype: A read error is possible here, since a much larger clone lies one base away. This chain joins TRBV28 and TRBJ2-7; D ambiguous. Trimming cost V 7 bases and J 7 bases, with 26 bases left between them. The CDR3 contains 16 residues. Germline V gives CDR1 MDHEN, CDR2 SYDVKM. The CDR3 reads CASTPRLRAPEDEQYF. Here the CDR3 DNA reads TGTGCCAGCACCCCCCGGTTAAGGGCCCCTGAGGATGAGCAGTACTTC.

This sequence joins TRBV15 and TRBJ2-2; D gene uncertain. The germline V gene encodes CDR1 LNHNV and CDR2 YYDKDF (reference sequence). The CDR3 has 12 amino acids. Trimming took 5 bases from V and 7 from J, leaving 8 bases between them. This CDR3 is CATSPRVGELFF. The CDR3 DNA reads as TGTGCCACCAGCCCCCGGGTCGGGGAGCTGTTTTTT.

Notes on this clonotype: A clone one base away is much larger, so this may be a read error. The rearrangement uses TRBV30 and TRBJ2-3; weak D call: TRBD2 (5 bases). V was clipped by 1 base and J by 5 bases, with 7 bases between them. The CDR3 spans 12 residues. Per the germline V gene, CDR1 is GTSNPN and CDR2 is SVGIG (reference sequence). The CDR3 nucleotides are TGTGCCTGGAGTGCAGGAGGAGATACGCAGTATTTT. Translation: CAWSAGGDTQYF.

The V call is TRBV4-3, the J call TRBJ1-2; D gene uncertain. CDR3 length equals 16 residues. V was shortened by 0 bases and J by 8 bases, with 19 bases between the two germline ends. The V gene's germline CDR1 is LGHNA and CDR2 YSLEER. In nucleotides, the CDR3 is TGCGCCAGCAGCCAAGAGACCGGGCTCCCCACGGGGGGCTACACCTTC. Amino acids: CASSQETGLPTGGYTF.

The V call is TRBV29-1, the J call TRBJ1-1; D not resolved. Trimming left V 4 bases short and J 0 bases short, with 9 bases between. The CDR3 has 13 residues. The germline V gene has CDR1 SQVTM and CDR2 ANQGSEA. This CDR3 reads CSVAFDMNTEAFF. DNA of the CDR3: TGCAGCGTTGCGTTCGATATGAACACTGAAGCTTTCTTT.